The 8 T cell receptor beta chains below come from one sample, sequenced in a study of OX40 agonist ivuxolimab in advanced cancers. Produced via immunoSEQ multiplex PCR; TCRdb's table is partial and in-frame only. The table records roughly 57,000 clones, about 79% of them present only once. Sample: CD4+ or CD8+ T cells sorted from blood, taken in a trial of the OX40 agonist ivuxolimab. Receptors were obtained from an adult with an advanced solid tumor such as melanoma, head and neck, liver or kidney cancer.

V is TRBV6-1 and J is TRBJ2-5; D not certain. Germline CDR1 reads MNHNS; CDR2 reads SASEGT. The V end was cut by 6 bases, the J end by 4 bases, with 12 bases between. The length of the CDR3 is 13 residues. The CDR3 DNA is TGTGCCAGCAGCTCCACAAGAGGAGAGACCCAGTACTTC. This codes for CASSSTRGETQYF.

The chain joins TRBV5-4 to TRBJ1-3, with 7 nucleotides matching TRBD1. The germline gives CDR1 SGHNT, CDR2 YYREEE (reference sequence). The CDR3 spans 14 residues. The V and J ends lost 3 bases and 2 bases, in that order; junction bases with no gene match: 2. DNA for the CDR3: TGTGCCAGCAGCTCCGGGACAGCTGGAAACACCATATATTTT. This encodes CASSSGTAGNTIYF.

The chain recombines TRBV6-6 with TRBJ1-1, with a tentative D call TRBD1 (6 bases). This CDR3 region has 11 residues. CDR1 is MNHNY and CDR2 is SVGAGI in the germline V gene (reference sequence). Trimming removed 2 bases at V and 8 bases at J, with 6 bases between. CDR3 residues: CASSYGTEAFF. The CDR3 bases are TGTGCCAGCAGTTACGGGACAGAAGCTTTCTTT.

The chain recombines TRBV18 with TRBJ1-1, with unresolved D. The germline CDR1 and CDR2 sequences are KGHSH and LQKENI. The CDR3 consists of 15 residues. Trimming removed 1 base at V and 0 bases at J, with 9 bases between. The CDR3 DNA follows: TGTGCCAGCTCACCACAAGGTAGTATGAACACTGAAGCTTTCTTT. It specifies CASSPQGSMNTEAFF.

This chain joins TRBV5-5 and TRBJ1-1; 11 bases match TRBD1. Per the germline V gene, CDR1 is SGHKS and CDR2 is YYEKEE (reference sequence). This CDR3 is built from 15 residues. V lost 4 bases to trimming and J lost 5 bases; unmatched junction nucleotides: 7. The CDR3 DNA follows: TGTGCCAGCAGCAGAGCCGGGACAGGGGGGACTGAAGCTTTCTTT. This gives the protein CASSRAGTGGTEAFF.

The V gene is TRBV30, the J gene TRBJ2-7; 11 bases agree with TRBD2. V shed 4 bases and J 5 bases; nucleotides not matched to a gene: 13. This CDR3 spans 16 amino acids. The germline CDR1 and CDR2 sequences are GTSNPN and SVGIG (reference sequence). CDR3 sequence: CAWTQPTSGGRDEQYF. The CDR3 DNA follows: TGTGCCTGGACCCAACCCACTAGCGGGGGTCGCGACGAGCAGTACTTC.

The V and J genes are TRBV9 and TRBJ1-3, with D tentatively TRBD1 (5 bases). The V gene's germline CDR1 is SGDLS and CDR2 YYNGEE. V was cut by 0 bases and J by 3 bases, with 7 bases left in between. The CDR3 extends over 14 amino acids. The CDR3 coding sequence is TGTGCCAGCAGCGTAGGGGGGGTTGGAAACACCATATATTTT. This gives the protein CASSVGGVGNTIYF.

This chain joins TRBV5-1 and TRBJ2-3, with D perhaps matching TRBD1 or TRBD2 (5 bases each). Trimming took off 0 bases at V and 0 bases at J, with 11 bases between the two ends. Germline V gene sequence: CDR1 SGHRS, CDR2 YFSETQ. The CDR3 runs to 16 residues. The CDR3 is CASSLAMGPSTDTQYF. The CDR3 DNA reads TGCGCCAGCAGCTTGGCCATGGGACCAAGCACAGATACGCAGTATTTT.